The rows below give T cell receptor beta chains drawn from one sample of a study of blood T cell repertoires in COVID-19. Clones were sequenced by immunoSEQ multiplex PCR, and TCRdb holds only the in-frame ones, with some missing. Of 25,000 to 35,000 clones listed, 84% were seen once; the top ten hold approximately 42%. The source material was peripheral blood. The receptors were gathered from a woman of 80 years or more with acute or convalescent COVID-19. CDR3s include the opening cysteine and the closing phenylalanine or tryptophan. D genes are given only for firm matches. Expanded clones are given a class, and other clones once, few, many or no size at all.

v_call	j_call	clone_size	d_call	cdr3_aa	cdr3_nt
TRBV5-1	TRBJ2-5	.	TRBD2	CASSLAGRGAARETQYF	TGCGCCAGCAGCTTGGCCGGGCGGGGGGCGGCCCGGGAGACCCAGTACTTC
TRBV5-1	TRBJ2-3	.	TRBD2	CASSLSGAAKTQYF	TGCGCCAGCAGCCTTAGCGGGGCTGCCAAGACGCAGTATTTT
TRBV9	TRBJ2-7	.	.	CASSVGGRGYEQYF	TGTGCCAGCAGCGTAGGTGGGAGGGGGTACGAGCAGTACTTC
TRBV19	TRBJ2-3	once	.	CASSDTSADTQYF	TGTGCCAGTAGCGATACAAGTGCAGATACGCAGTATTTT
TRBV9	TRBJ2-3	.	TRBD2	CASNLAGGTDTQYF	TGTGCCAGCAACTTAGCGGGAGGAACAGATACGCAGTATTTT
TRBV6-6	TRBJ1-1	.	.	CASTMRGSNTEAFF	TGTGCCAGCACCATGAGGGGGTCGAACACTGAAGCTTTCTTT
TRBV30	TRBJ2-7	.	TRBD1	CAWSGTGRSYEQYF	TGTGCCTGGAGTGGGACAGGGCGCTCCTACGAGCAGTACTTC
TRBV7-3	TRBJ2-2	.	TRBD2	CASSRLASNTGELFF	TGTGCCAGCAGCCGACTAGCGTCGAACACCGGGGAGCTGTTTTTT
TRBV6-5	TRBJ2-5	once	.	CASSYSRLGGETQYF	TGTGCCAGCAGTTACTCGCGACTCGGAGGGGAGACCCAGTACTTC
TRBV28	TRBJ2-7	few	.	CASRRYENYEQYF	TGTGCCAGCAGAAGATACGAGAATTACGAGCAGTACTTC
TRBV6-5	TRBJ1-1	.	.	CASSYSGLNTEAFF	TGTGCCAGCAGTTACTCTGGCCTGAACACTGAAGCTTTCTTT
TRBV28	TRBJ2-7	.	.	CASSRGYEQYF	TGTGCCAGCAGTCGGGGCTACGAGCAGTACTTC
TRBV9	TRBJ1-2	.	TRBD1	CASSASLGTGGNGYTF	TGTGCCAGCAGCGCTAGCTTAGGGACAGGGGGTAATGGCTACACCTTC
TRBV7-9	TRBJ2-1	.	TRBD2	CASSRDGIAGYNEQFF	TGTGCCAGCAGTCGAGACGGGATAGCGGGCTACAATGAGCAGTTCTTC
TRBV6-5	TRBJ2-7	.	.	CAPTHGEQYF	TGTGCCCCCACCCACGGCGAGCAGTACTTC
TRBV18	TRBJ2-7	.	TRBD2	CASSPRLLGLADFSYEQYF	TGTGCCAGCTCACCGCGACTTCTAGGACTAGCGGATTTCTCCTACGAGCAGTACTTC
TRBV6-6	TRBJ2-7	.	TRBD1	CASSPLLGDRGNHEQYF	TGTGCCAGCAGTCCCCTTCTGGGGGACAGGGGTAACCACGAGCAGTACTTC
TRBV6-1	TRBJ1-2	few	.	CASSEVANYGYTF	TGTGCCAGCAGTGAAGTTGCGAACTATGGCTACACCTTC
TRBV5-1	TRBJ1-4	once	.	CASSLGQPNEKLFF	TGCGCCAGCAGCTTGGGACAGCCGAATGAAAAACTGTTTTTT
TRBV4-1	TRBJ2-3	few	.	CASSQVGPFTDTQYF	TGCGCCAGCAGCCAAGTCGGTCCTTTCACAGATACGCAGTATTTT
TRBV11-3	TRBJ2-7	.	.	CASALGASASEQYF	TGTGCCAGCGCCTTAGGGGCCTCAGCAAGCGAGCAGTACTTC
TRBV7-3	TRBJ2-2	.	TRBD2	CASSLAAHRSGGAAGELFF	TGTGCCAGCAGCTTAGCGGCCCACCGGAGCGGGGGGGCCGCCGGGGAGCTGTTTTTT
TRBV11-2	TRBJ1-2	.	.	CASSLDFNYGYTF	TGTGCCAGCAGCTTAGACTTCAACTATGGCTACACCTTC
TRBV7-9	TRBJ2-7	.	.	CASSLAGGQMGEQYF	TGTGCCAGCAGCTTAGCGGGGGGGCAGATGGGCGAGCAGTACTTC
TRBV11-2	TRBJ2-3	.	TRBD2	CASSSPGGTDTQYF	TGTGCCAGCAGCTCCCCCGGGGGGACGGATACGCAGTATTTT
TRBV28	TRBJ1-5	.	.	CASSLRQQPQHF	TGTGCCAGCAGTTTGCGGCAGCAACCCCAGCATTTT
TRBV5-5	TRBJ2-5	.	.	CASSTQGRETQYF	TGTGCCAGCAGCACCCAGGGGAGAGAGACCCAGTACTTC
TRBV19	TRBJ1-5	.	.	CASKAGKENQPQHF	TGTGCCAGTAAGGCAGGGAAGGAGAATCAGCCCCAGCATTTT
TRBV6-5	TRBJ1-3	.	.	CASSFQQGKGNTIYF	TGTGCCAGCAGTTTCCAACAGGGTAAAGGAAACACCATATATTTT
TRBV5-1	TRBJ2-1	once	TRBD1	CASSLEATGDDEQFF	TGCGCCAGCAGCTTGGAGGCGACAGGGGACGATGAGCAGTTCTTC
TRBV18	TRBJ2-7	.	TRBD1	CASSFQQGYEQYF	TGTGCCAGCTCCTTCCAACAGGGGTACGAGCAGTACTTC
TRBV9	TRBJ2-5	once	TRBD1	CASSVSTGEETQYF	TGTGCCAGCAGCGTCAGTACAGGGGAGGAGACCCAGTACTTC
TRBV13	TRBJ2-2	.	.	CASRSKGDTGELFF	TGTGCCAGCAGGTCGAAGGGGGACACCGGGGAGCTGTTTTTT
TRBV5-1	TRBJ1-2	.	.	CASSGGASGYTF	TGCGCCAGCAGTGGGGGGGCCAGTGGCTACACCTTC
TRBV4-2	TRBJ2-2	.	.	CASSQRRAGASTGELFF	TGTGCCAGCAGCCAGCGGCGGGCGGGGGCGAGCACCGGGGAGCTGTTTTTT
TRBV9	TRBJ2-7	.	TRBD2	CASSVGASGISSYEQYF	TGTGCCAGCAGCGTAGGTGCTAGCGGGATTAGCTCCTACGAGCAGTACTTC
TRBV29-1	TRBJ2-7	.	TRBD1	CSVEDLGQGESYEQYF	TGCAGCGTTGAAGACCTAGGGCAGGGGGAATCCTACGAGCAGTACTTC
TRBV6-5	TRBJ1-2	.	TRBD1	CASTGTANYGYTF	TGTGCCAGCACCGGGACAGCTAACTATGGCTACACCTTC